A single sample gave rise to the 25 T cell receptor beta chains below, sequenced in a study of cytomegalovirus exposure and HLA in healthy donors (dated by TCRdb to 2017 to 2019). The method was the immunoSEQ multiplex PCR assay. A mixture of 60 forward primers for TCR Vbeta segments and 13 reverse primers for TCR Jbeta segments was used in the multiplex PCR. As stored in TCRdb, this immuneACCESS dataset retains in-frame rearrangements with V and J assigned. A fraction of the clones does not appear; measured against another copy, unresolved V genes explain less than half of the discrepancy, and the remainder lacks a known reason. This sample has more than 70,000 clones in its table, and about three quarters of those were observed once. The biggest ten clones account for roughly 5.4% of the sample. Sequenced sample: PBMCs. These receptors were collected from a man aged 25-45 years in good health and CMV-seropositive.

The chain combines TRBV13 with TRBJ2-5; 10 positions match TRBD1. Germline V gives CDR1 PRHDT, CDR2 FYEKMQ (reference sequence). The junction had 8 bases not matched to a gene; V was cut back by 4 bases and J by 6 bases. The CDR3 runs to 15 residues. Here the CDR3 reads CASSSPWTGGKTQYF. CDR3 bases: TGTGCCAGCAGCTCCCCCTGGACAGGGGGGAAGACCCAGTACTTC.

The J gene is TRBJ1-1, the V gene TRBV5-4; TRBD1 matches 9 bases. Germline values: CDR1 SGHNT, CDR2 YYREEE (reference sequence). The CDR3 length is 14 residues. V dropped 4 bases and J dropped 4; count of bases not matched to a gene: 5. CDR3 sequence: CASSKGQGGTEAFF. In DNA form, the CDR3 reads TGTGCCAGCAGCAAGGGACAGGGAGGCACTGAAGCTTTCTTT.

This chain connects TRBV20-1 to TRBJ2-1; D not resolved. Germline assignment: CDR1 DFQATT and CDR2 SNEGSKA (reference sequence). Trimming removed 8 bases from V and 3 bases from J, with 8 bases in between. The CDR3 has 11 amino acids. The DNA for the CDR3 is TGCAGTCCGGAGATCTACAATGAGCAGTTCTTC. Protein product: CSPEIYNEQFF.

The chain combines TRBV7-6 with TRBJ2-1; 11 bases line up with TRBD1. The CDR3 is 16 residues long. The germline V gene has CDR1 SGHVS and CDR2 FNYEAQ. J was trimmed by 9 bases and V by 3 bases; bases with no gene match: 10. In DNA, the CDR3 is TGTGCCAGCAGCTTTCAAGGGACAGGGGGGCGTGTTGAGCAGTTCTTC. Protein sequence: CASSFQGTGGRVEQFF. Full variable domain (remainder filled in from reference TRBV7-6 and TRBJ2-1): GAGVSQSPRYKVTKRGQDVALRCDPISGHVSLYWYRQALGQGPEFLTYFNYEAQQDKSGLPNDRFSAERPEGSISTLTIQRTEQRDSAMYRCASSFQGTGGRVEQFFGPGTRLTVL.

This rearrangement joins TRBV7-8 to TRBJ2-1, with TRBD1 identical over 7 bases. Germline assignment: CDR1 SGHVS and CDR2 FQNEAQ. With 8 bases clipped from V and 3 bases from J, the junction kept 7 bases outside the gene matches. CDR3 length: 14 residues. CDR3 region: CASYKTGHYNEQFF. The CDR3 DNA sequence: TGTGCCAGCTATAAGACAGGGCACTACAATGAGCAGTTCTTC.

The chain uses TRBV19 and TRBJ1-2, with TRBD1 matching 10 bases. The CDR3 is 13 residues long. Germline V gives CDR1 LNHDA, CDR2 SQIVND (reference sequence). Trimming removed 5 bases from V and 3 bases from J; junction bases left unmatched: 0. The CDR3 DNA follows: TGTGCCAGTAGTGACAGGGGGCACTATGGCTACACCTTC. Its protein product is CASSDRGHYGYTF.

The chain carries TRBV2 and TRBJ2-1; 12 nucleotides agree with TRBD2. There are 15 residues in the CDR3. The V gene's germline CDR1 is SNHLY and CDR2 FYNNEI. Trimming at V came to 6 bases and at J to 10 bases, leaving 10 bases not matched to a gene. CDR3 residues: CASSDELAGGWEQFF. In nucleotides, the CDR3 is TGTGCCAGCAGCGACGAACTAGCGGGAGGCTGGGAGCAGTTCTTC.

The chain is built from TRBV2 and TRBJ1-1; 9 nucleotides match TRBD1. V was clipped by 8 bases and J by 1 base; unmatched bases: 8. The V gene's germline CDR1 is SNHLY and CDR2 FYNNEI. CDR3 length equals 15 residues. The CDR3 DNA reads TGTGCCAGCTCAACAGGGGGCGCTGGGAACACTGAAGCTTTCTTT. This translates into CASSTGGAGNTEAFF.

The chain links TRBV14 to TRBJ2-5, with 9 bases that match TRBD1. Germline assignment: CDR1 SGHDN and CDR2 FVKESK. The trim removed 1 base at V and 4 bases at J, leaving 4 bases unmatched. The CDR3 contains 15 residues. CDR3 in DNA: TGTGCCAGCAGCCAAGGGACAGGGGAACCAGAGACCCAGTACTTC. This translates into CASSQGTGEPETQYF.

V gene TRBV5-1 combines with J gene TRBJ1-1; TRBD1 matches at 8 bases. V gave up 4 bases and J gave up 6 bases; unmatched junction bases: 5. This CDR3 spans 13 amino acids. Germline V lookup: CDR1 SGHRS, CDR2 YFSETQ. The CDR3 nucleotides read TGCGCCAGCAGCCCTGGACAGGGTGCTGAAGCTTTCTTT. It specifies CASSPGQGAEAFF.

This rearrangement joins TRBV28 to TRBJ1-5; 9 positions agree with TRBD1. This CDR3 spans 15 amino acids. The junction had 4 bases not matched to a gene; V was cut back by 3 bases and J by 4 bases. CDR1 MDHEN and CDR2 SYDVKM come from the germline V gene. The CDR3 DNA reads TGTGCCAGCAGTTTGGGGACAGGGAATAATCAGCCCCAGCATTTT. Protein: CASSLGTGNNQPQHF.

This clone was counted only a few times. CDR3 nucleotides: TGCGCCAGCAGTGAGTCGAGCATAAAAGATAGATGGACTGAAGCTTTCTTT. Translating it yields CASSESSIKDRWTEAFF. V usage is TRBV10-1 and J usage is TRBJ1-1; no clear D. The germline V and J ends were trimmed by 0 bases and 5 bases, with 19 bases remaining between them. Germline assignment: CDR1 WNHNN and CDR2 SYGVQD (reference sequence). The CDR3 contains 17 residues.

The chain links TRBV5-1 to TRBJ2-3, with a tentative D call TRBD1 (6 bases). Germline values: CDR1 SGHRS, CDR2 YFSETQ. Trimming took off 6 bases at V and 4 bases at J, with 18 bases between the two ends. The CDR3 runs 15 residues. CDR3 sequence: CASTTGNSDPDTQYF. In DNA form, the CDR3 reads TGCGCCAGCACCACAGGGAATAGCGATCCAGATACGCAGTATTTT.

The CDR3 region has the DNA TGCAGCGTTCGTAATACGGGACAGGGTTACGAGCAGTACTTC. Translating it yields CSVRNTGQGYEQYF. The rearrangement joins TRBV29-1 to TRBJ2-7; TRBD1 matches at 9 bases. This CDR3 contains 14 residues. Germline CDR1 SQVTM, CDR2 ANQGSEA. V was pared by 5 bases and J by 4 bases, with 9 bases of the junction left unmatched.

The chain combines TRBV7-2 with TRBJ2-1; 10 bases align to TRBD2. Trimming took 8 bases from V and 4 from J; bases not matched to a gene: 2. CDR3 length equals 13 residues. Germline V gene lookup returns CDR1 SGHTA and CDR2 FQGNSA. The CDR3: CASGTSAYNEQFF. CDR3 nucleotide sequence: TGTGCCAGCGGGACTAGCGCTTACAATGAGCAGTTCTTC.

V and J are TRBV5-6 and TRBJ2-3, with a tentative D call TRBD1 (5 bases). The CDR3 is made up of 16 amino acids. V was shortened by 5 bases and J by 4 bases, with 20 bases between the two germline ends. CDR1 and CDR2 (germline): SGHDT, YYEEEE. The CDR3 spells CASSSFRVSGPDTQYF. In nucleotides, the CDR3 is TGTGCCAGCAGTTCTTTCCGGGTTTCAGGGCCAGATACGCAGTATTTT.

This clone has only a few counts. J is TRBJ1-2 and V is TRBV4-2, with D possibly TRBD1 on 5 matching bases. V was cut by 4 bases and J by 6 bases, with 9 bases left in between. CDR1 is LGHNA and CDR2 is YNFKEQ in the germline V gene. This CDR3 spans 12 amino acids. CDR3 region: CASSLSGDGYTF. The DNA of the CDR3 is TGTGCCAGCAGCCTGTCGGGGGATGGCTACACCTTC.

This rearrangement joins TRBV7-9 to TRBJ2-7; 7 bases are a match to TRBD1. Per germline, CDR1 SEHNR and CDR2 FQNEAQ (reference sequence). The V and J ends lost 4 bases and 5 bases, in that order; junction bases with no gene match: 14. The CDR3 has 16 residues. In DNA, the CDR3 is TGTGCCAGCAGCTCTTCCGGGACAGAAAATCGACACGAGCAGTACGTC. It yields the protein CASSSSGTENRHEQYV.

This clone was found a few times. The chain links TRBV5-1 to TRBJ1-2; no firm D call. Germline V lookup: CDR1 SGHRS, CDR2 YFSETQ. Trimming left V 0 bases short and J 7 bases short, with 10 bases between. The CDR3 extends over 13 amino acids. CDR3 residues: CASSLVDGFGYTF. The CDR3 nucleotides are TGCGCCAGCAGCTTGGTTGACGGGTTTGGCTACACCTTC.

The CDR3 loop is CASYSRGSGTEAFF. As DNA, the CDR3 is TGTGCCTCTTACAGCCGGGGATCGGGCACTGAAGCTTTCTTT. The chain links TRBV2 to TRBJ1-1, with D unclear. The ends were cut back, 11 bases at V and 4 bases at J, with 20 bases in the middle. The CDR3 contains 14 residues. Germline V gene sequence: CDR1 SNHLY, CDR2 FYNNEI.

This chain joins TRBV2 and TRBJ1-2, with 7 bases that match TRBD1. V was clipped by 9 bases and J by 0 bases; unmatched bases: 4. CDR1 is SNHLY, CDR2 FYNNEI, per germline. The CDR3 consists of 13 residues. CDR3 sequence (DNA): TGTGCCAGTGGGGACAGTCCTAACTATGGCTACACCTTC. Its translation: CASGDSPNYGYTF.

This CDR3 reads CASSVAGRGRGDTQYF. The CDR3 DNA sequence: TGTGCCAGCAGCGTAGCTGGCAGGGGGCGCGGAGATACGCAGTATTTT. This chain connects TRBV9 to TRBJ2-3; 8 nucleotides agree with TRBD1. Germline CDR1 and CDR2: SGDLS and YYNGEE. V gave up 0 bases and J gave up 5 bases; unmatched junction bases: 8. The CDR3 has 16 residues.

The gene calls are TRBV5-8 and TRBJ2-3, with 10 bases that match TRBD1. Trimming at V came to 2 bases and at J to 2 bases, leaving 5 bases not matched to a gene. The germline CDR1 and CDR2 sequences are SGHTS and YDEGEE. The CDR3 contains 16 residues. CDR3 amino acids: CASSLPGTGVTDTQYF. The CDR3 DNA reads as TGTGCCAGCAGCTTACCCGGGACAGGGGTCACAGATACGCAGTATTTT.

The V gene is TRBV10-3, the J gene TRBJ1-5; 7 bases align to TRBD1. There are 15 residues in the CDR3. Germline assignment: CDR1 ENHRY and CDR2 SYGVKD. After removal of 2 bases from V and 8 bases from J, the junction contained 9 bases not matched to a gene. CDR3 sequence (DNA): TGTGCCATCAGTGAGCCTGACAGGGTGGGGAAGCCCCAGCATTTT. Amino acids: CAISEPDRVGKPQHF.

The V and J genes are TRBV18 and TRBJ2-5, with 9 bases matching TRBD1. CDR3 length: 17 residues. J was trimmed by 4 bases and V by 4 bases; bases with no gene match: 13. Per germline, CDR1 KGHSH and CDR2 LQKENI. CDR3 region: CASSLTPPRTGVETQYF. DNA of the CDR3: TGTGCCAGCTCACTAACCCCCCCTAGGACAGGGGTAGAGACCCAGTACTTC.